Presented here are 6 T cell receptor beta chains from one specimen sequenced in a study of blood T cell repertoires in COVID-19. Only in-frame clones appear in the TCRdb table, and some are missing; sequencing was by immunoSEQ multiplex PCR. The sample yields over 300,000 clones, roughly 90% seen once. The sequenced material came from peripheral blood. The receptors here all came from a man between 40 and 49 years old with acute or convalescent COVID-19.

The J gene is TRBJ2-7, the V gene TRBV19, with TRBD1 identical over 7 bases. The CDR3 has 15 amino acids. The junction had 10 bases not matched to a gene; V was cut back by 6 bases and J by 2 bases. From germline, CDR1 is LNHDA and CDR2 SQIVND (reference sequence). The CDR3 is CASRPGGYLTYEQYF. The CDR3, as DNA: TGTGCCAGTAGACCAGGGGGATACCTCACCTACGAGCAGTACTTC.

The rearrangement links TRBV7-9 to TRBJ2-5; 13 bases fit TRBD2. Trimming cost V 5 bases and J 4 bases; bases outside gene matches: 13. CDR1 is SEHNR, CDR2 FQNEAQ, per germline (reference sequence). CDR3 size: 18 residues. DNA for the CDR3: TGTGCCAGCAGCGCCGGTCGGACTAGCGGGAGCGCTTCAGAGACCCAGTACTTC. Translating gives CASSAGRTSGSASETQYF.

The chain has TRBV30 and TRBJ2-3; 8 nucleotides agree with TRBD1. This CDR3 is built from 14 residues. Per the germline V gene, CDR1 is GTSNPN and CDR2 is SVGIG (reference sequence). The J segment lost 5 bases and the V segment lost 1 base, leaving 5 bases of the junction unmatched. The DNA for the CDR3 is TGTGCCTGGAGTGACAGGGGGTCAGGAGATACGCAGTATTTT. This gives the protein CAWSDRGSGDTQYF.

The chain combines TRBV28 with TRBJ1-2; 7 nucleotides line up with TRBD1. V shed 6 bases and J 5 bases; nucleotides not matched to a gene: 3. The CDR3 has 12 amino acids. CDR1 is MDHEN and CDR2 is SYDVKM in the germline V gene. CDR3 protein: CASRDRVYGYTF. The CDR3 DNA follows: TGTGCCAGCAGAGACAGGGTTTATGGCTACACCTTC.

This chain joins TRBV5-1 and TRBJ2-1; D uncertain. CDR1 is SGHRS, CDR2 YFSETQ, per germline. V was shortened by 3 bases and J by 3 bases, with 7 bases between the two germline ends. This CDR3 has 13 residues. The CDR3 here is CASSYVRYNEQFF. The CDR3 coding sequence is TGCGCCAGCAGCTATGTGCGCTACAATGAGCAGTTCTTC.

The chain couples TRBV28 to TRBJ1-5, with a possible D match to TRBD1 (6 bases). In germline, CDR1 is MDHEN, CDR2 SYDVKM. This CDR3 is 15 amino acids long. With 5 bases removed from V and 6 bases from J, the gap between germline ends came to 17 bases. Here the CDR3 DNA reads TGTGCCAGCAGTCCTGAGGGGGTCCCCCGTCAGCCCCAGCATTTT. It is translated as CASSPEGVPRQPQHF.